This is a list of T cell receptor beta chains from one sample in a study of blood T cells in healthy people across ages. Via MiXCR, TCRdb re-called the 5' RACE reads, giving one row per CDR3 protein. Here the sample spans around 790,000 distinct CDR3 sequences, approximately 48% being singletons. Sequenced material: blood. The receptors come from a man aged 55 to 70 in good health. Each CDR3 is given with its conserved first and last residue. A D gene is named only where the DNA matches it firmly. Size is stated for part of the rows, as once, few or many counts, or as a class when the clone is expanded.

cdr3_length: 15; clone_size: few; v_call: TRBV9; j_call: TRBJ2-1; d_call: NA; cdr3_nt: TGTGCCAGCAGCGTAAACGGGGGGCCGTACAATGAGCAGTTCTTC; cdr3_aa: CASSVNGGPYNEQFF
cdr3_length: 12; clone_size: NA; v_call: TRBV18; j_call: TRBJ1-2; d_call: NA; cdr3_nt: TGTGCCAGCTCACCCACCGACAGGGGCTACACCTTC; cdr3_aa: CASSPTDRGYTF
cdr3_length: 14; clone_size: NA; v_call: TRBV20-1; j_call: TRBJ2-7; d_call: NA; cdr3_nt: TGCAGTGCTGAACGACCCAGGGTATCCTACGAGCAGTACTTC; cdr3_aa: CSAERPRVSYEQYF
cdr3_length: 15; clone_size: NA; v_call: TRBV7-6; j_call: TRBJ2-1; d_call: TRBD2; cdr3_nt: TGTGCCAGCAGCTCCGGACTAGCGGGGTTTAGTGAGCAGTTCTTC; cdr3_aa: CASSSGLAGFSEQFF
cdr3_length: 13; clone_size: NA; v_call: TRBV20-1; j_call: TRBJ1-2; d_call: TRBD1; cdr3_nt: TGCAGTGCAAGCGCCGGGACAGCTTATGGCTACACCTTC; cdr3_aa: CSASAGTAYGYTF
cdr3_length: 16; clone_size: few; v_call: TRBV6-6; j_call: TRBJ2-1; d_call: TRBD2; cdr3_nt: TGTGCCAGCATACGAGGGACTACCGGAACCCACAATGAGCAGTTCTTC; cdr3_aa: CASIRGTTGTHNEQFF
cdr3_length: 18; clone_size: few; v_call: TRBV12-1; j_call: TRBJ2-7; d_call: NA; cdr3_nt: TGTGCCAGCAGCTCATCCGGGACTAGCGACCGGAGCTCCTACGAGCAGTACTTC; cdr3_aa: CASSSSGTSDRSSYEQYF
cdr3_length: 14; clone_size: NA; v_call: TRBV10-2; j_call: TRBJ2-2; d_call: NA; cdr3_nt: TGCGCCAGCAGCAACAGGGAGAACACCGGGGAGCTGTTTTTT; cdr3_aa: CASSNRENTGELFF
cdr3_length: 14; clone_size: NA; v_call: TRBV30; j_call: TRBJ1-1; d_call: NA; cdr3_nt: TGTGCCGGACTTAGACAGGCTTTGAACACTGAAGCTTTCTTT; cdr3_aa: CAGLRQALNTEAFF
cdr3_length: 14; clone_size: NA; v_call: TRBV7-9; j_call: TRBJ1-1; d_call: NA; cdr3_nt: TGTGCCAGCAGCTTAAGCGGGTCTGGGGCTGAAGCTTTCTTT; cdr3_aa: CASSLSGSGAEAFF
cdr3_length: 16; clone_size: NA; v_call: TRBV4-1; j_call: TRBJ2-7; d_call: TRBD2; cdr3_nt: TGCGCCAGCAGCCAAGATGGGGCGGGAGCAAGCTACGAGCAGTACTTC; cdr3_aa: CASSQDGAGASYEQYF
cdr3_length: 16; clone_size: once; v_call: TRBV18; j_call: TRBJ2-2; d_call: NA; cdr3_nt: TGTGCCAGCTCACCAGACGAGACTTTGAACACCGGGGAGCTGTTTTTT; cdr3_aa: CASSPDETLNTGELFF
cdr3_length: 12; clone_size: once; v_call: TRBV7-2; j_call: TRBJ2-5; d_call: NA; cdr3_nt: TGTGCCAGCAGCCGGGACTTTCCTGGGCAGTACTTC; cdr3_aa: CASSRDFPGQYF
cdr3_length: 15; clone_size: NA; v_call: TRBV15; j_call: TRBJ1-2; d_call: NA; cdr3_nt: TGTGCCACCAGCAGAGAAGCGGGCTCTAACTATGGCTACACCTTC; cdr3_aa: CATSREAGSNYGYTF
cdr3_length: 15; clone_size: NA; v_call: TRBV6-6; j_call: TRBJ2-1; d_call: TRBD1; cdr3_nt: TGTGCCAGCAACGACAGGGAAGGTACCTACAATGAGCAGTTCTTC; cdr3_aa: CASNDREGTYNEQFF
cdr3_length: 15; clone_size: NA; v_call: TRBV7-2; j_call: TRBJ2-4; d_call: NA; cdr3_nt: TGTGCCAGCAGTCGATCGGGGACTTCTGGAAACATTCAGTACTTC; cdr3_aa: CASSRSGTSGNIQYF
cdr3_length: 12; clone_size: few; v_call: TRBV10-3; j_call: TRBJ2-7; d_call: NA; cdr3_nt: TGTGCCGCAAGGACGGAACCCTACGAGCAGTACTTC; cdr3_aa: CAARTEPYEQYF
cdr3_length: 14; clone_size: few; v_call: TRBV29-1; j_call: TRBJ1-4; d_call: TRBD1; cdr3_nt: TGCAGCGTCGAAGGGACAGGGAGTGGGGAAAAACTGTTTTTT; cdr3_aa: CSVEGTGSGEKLFF
cdr3_length: 14; clone_size: NA; v_call: TRBV7-2; j_call: TRBJ1-1; d_call: NA; cdr3_nt: TGTGCCAGCAGCTTAGAGGGGGGTCTCTCTGAAGCTTTCTTT; cdr3_aa: CASSLEGGLSEAFF
cdr3_length: 11; clone_size: few; v_call: TRBV6-5; j_call: TRBJ2-1; d_call: NA; cdr3_nt: TGTGCCAGCACGCAAAGAGGGGAGCAGTTCTTC; cdr3_aa: CASTQRGEQFF
cdr3_length: 13; clone_size: NA; v_call: TRBV20-1; j_call: TRBJ1-1; d_call: TRBD1; cdr3_nt: TGCAGTGCTGGAAGACAGGGACTTCGGTGGGCTTTCTTT; cdr3_aa: CSAGRQGLRWAFF
cdr3_length: 18; clone_size: NA; v_call: TRBV12-3/TRBV12-4; j_call: TRBJ2-2; d_call: NA; cdr3_nt: TGTGCCAGCAGTTTCCGCGCGGGCGCAGAGACTATTGCGGGGGAGCTGTTTTTT; cdr3_aa: CASSFRAGAETIAGELFF
cdr3_length: 15; clone_size: few; v_call: TRBV25-1; j_call: TRBJ1-2; d_call: NA; cdr3_nt: TGTGCCAGCAGCCCGCCGGGACGGGCTAACTATGGCTACACCTTC; cdr3_aa: CASSPPGRANYGYTF
cdr3_length: 13; clone_size: few; v_call: TRBV7-2; j_call: TRBJ2-7; d_call: TRBD1; cdr3_nt: TGTGCCAGCAGCATACAGGGGGCCGACGAGCAGTACTTC; cdr3_aa: CASSIQGADEQYF
cdr3_length: 11; clone_size: few; v_call: TRBV29-1; j_call: TRBJ2-7; d_call: NA; cdr3_nt: TGCAGCGTTGACAGGTACAATGAGCAGTACTTC; cdr3_aa: CSVDRYNEQYF
cdr3_length: 12; clone_size: many; v_call: TRBV7-2; j_call: TRBJ2-3; d_call: NA; cdr3_nt: TGTGCCAGCAGCTTAGTTGGAGATACGCAGTATTTT; cdr3_aa: CASSLVGDTQYF
cdr3_length: 14; clone_size: NA; v_call: TRBV20-1; j_call: TRBJ2-1; d_call: TRBD2; cdr3_nt: TGCAGTGCTATGGCTAGCGGGGGGTACAATGAGCAGTTCTTC; cdr3_aa: CSAMASGGYNEQFF
cdr3_length: 16; clone_size: NA; v_call: TRBV5-1; j_call: TRBJ2-4; d_call: TRBD1; cdr3_nt: TGCGCCAGCAGCGGCGTGCCCGGGACAGGGAAAAACATTCAGTACTTC; cdr3_aa: CASSGVPGTGKNIQYF
cdr3_length: 16; clone_size: once; v_call: TRBV7-9; j_call: TRBJ2-2; d_call: TRBD1; cdr3_nt: TGTGCCAGCAGCTTTTCGGACAGGGTGAACACCGGGGAGCTGTTTTTT; cdr3_aa: CASSFSDRVNTGELFF
cdr3_length: 18; clone_size: NA; v_call: TRBV11-2; j_call: TRBJ2-1; d_call: TRBD2; cdr3_nt: TGTGCCAGCAGCCTAACTAGCGGGGGGGCCAAGGTCTCCAATGAGCAGTTCTTC; cdr3_aa: CASSLTSGGAKVSNEQFF
cdr3_length: 15; clone_size: NA; v_call: TRBV10-3; j_call: TRBJ2-5; d_call: TRBD2; cdr3_nt: TGTGTCATCAGTGGGACTAGCGGGGACGCGAAGACCCAGTACTTC; cdr3_aa: CVISGTSGDAKTQYF
cdr3_length: 15; clone_size: few; v_call: TRBV27; j_call: TRBJ2-7; d_call: NA; cdr3_nt: TGTGCCAGCAGTTGGCAGCCCCGTCCAACGTACGAGCAGTACTTC; cdr3_aa: CASSWQPRPTYEQYF
cdr3_length: 16; clone_size: few; v_call: TRBV29-1; j_call: TRBJ2-3; d_call: TRBD2; cdr3_nt: TGCAGCGTTGCCGGGACTAGCGGGGGGGGGCTGGATACGCAGTATTTT; cdr3_aa: CSVAGTSGGGLDTQYF
cdr3_length: 20; clone_size: NA; v_call: TRBV20-1; j_call: TRBJ2-3; d_call: TRBD2; cdr3_nt: TGCAGTGCTAGAGATCTGGCTAGCGGGGGGGACCACCTGAAAAGGAGTACGCAGTATTTT; cdr3_aa: CSARDLASGGDHLKRSTQYF
cdr3_length: 15; clone_size: few; v_call: TRBV13; j_call: TRBJ2-5; d_call: TRBD1; cdr3_nt: TGTGCCAGCAGCTCAACAGGGGGCATAACAGAGACCCAGTACTTC; cdr3_aa: CASSSTGGITETQYF
cdr3_length: 14; clone_size: NA; v_call: TRBV20-1; j_call: TRBJ2-2; d_call: NA; cdr3_nt: TGCAGTGCTAGACCGAAGACTAAGCACGGGGAGCTGTTTTTT; cdr3_aa: CSARPKTKHGELFF
cdr3_length: 13; clone_size: few; v_call: TRBV6-2/TRBV6-3; j_call: TRBJ2-1; d_call: NA; cdr3_nt: TGTGCCAGCAGACGCCAGGAAAACAATGAGCAGTTCTTC; cdr3_aa: CASRRQENNEQFF
cdr3_length: 15; clone_size: NA; v_call: TRBV12-3/TRBV12-4; j_call: TRBJ2-1; d_call: NA; cdr3_nt: TGTGCCAGCAGTCCGACAGGTATGGAGGGGAATGAGCAGTTCTTC; cdr3_aa: CASSPTGMEGNEQFF
cdr3_length: 19; clone_size: NA; v_call: TRBV11-1; j_call: TRBJ2-1; d_call: TRBD1; cdr3_nt: TGTGCCAGCAGCTTAGTTTCTGGGACAGGGGGCTCGACCTACAATGAGCAGTTCTTC; cdr3_aa: CASSLVSGTGGSTYNEQFF
cdr3_length: 14; clone_size: NA; v_call: TRBV9; j_call: TRBJ1-2; d_call: NA; cdr3_nt: TGTGCCAGCAGCAATCCCGGGACGATTTATGGCTACACCTTC; cdr3_aa: CASSNPGTIYGYTF